This T cell receptor (beta chain) comes out of a study of regulatory T cells in long-lasting Graves disease. This clonotype was seen more than once but under ten times. What it binds is not known. Trimming pared 2 bases from V and 5 bases from J, leaving 13 bases between. CDR3 size: 14 residues. Germline V gives CDR1 SGHDT, CDR2 YYEEEE. The study's findings and limits: Few sampled subjects may have lowered accuracy. Newly diagnosed Graves' patients had higher TCR diversity than persistent ones.

Regarding time point: persistent/refractory GD, antithyroid drugs over 5 years with positive TRAb. The TCR library was made from RNA that had been extracted from PBMCs in TRIzol. EDTA tubes held Nine milliliters of peripheral blood from each patient. To make TCR beta libraries, researchers used iRepertoire HTBI primers and Arm-PCR of CDR3 regions. TCRdb analysed the multiplex PCR reads with MiXCR anew, one entry per CDR3 protein. Of 450,000 or so distinct CDR3 sequences in the sample, roughly 20% are singletons; the top ten hold roughly 8%. The receptor's source is a female donor with Graves disease. Sequencing used peripheral blood mononuclear cells (PBMCs), obtained when the disease was refractory, from a patient treated with antithyroid drugs. The chain links TRBV5-6 to TRBJ1-1; D ambiguous. CDR3 nucleotides: TGTGCCAGCAGCTTACTCGTCGCCGTTACTGAAGCTTTCTTT. Amino acid sequence: CASSLLVAVTEAFF.